This T cell receptor beta chain was captured in a study of cytomegalovirus exposure and HLA in healthy donors. Findings and limits, study-wide: The productive fraction for most TCR beta V segments was about 87% or about 30% in an earlier analysis.

Comments on this clone: The antigen is unknown.

Both 60 Vbeta primers and 13 Jbeta primers went into the PCR. Repertoires were generated with immunoSEQ multiplex PCR, while TCRdb's copy carries only in-frame clones and drops some. The sample contains about 120,000 clones, 50% to 65% of which appear only once. V was clipped by 7 bases and J by 2 bases; unmatched bases: 7. CDR3 length: 15 amino acids. Germline V CDR1 and CDR2: SNHLY, FYNNEI. The specimen sequenced was PBMCs. This TCR came from a man between 35 and 55 years old in good health and CMV-seropositive. The rearrangement joins TRBV2 to TRBJ1-5, with 8 bases identical to TRBD1. The CDR3 DNA reads TGTGCCAGCAAGGACAGGGAGGTTGGCAATCAGCCCCAGCATTTT. Protein sequence: CASKDREVGNQPQHF. The entire variable domain, with the rest obtained from reference TRBV2 and TRBJ1-5, is as follows: EPEVTQTPSHQVTQMGQEVILRCVPISNHLYFYWYRQILGQKVEFLVSFYNNEISEKSEIFDDQFSVERPDGSNFTLKIRSTKLEDSAMYFCASKDREVGNQPQHFGDGTRLSIL.